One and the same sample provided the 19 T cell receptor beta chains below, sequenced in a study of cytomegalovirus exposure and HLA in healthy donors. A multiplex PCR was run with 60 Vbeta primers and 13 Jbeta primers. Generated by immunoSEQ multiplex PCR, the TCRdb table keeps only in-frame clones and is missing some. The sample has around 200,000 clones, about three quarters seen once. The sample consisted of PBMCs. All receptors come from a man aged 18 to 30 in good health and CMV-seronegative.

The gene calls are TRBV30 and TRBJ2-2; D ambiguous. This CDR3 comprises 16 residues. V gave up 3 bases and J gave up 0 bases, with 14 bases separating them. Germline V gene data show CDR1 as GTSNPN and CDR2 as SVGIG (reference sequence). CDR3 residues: CAWRDKDTANTGELFF. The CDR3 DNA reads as TGTGCCTGGAGGGATAAAGACACCGCGAACACCGGGGAGCTGTTTTTT.

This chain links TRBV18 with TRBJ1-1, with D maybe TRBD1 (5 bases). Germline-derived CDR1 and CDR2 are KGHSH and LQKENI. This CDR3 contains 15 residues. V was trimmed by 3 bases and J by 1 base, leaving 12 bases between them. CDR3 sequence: CASSPRGISNTEAFF. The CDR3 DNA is TGTGCCAGCTCACCTAGGGGCATTTCGAACACTGAAGCTTTCTTT.

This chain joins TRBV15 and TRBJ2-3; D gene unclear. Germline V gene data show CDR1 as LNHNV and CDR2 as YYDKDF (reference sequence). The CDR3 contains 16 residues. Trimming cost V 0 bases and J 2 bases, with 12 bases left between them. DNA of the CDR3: TGTGCCACCAGCAGAGATCTCGGTCTCCACACAGATACGCAGTATTTT. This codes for CATSRDLGLHTDTQYF.

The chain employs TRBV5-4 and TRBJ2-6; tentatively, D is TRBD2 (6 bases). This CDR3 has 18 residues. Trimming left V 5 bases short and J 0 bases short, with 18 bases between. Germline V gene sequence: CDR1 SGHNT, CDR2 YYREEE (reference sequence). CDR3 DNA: TGTGCCAGCAGTCCAGGAGGGACTCTAGTCTCTGGGGCCAACGTCCTGACTTTC. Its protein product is CASSPGGTLVSGANVLTF. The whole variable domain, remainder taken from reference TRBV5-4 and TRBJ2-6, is ETGVTQSPTHLIKTRGQQVTLRCSSQSGHNTVSWYQQALGQGPQFIFQYYREEENGRGNFPPRFSGLQFPNYSSELNVNALELDDSALYLCASSPGGTLVSGANVLTFGAGSRLTVL.

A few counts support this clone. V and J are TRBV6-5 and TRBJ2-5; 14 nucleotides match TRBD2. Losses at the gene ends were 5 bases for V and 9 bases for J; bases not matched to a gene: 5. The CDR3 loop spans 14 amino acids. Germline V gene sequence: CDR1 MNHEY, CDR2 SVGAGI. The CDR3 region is CASSRLAGGPSQYF. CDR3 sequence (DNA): TGTGCCAGCAGTCGACTAGCGGGAGGGCCCTCCCAGTACTTC.

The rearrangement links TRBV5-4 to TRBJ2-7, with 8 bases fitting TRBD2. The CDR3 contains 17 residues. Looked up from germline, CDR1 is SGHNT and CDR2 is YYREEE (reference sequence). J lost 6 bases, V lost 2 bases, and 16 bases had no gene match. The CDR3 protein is CASSFEAATAGGSEQYF. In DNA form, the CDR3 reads TGTGCCAGCAGCTTTGAGGCCGCCACTGCGGGAGGATCCGAGCAGTACTTC.

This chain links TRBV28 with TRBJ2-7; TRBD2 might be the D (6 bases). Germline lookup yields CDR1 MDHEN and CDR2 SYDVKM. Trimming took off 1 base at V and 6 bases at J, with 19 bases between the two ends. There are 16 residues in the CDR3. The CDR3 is CASSLFGGESSLEQYF. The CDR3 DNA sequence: TGTGCCAGCAGTTTATTCGGGGGAGAATCCTCCCTCGAGCAGTACTTC.

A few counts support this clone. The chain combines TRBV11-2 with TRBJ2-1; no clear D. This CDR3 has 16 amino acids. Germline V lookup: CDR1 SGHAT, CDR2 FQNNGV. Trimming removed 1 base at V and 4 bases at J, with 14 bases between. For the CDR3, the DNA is TGTGCCAGCAGCTTAGCCCGAGACACAAAATACAATGAGCAGTTCTTC. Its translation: CASSLARDTKYNEQFF.

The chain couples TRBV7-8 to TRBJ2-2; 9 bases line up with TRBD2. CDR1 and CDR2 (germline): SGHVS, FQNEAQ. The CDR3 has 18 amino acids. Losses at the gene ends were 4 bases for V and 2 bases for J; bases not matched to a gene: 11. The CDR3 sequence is CASSSNLVSGRNTGELFF. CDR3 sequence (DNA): TGTGCCAGCAGCTCAAACCTCGTTAGCGGGAGAAACACCGGGGAGCTGTTTTTT.

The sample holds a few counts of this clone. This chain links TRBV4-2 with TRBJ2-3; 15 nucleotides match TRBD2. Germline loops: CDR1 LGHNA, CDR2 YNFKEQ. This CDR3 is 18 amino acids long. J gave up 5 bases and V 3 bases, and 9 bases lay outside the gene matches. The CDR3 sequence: CASSQEGLAGGGEDTQYF. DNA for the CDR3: TGTGCCAGCAGCCAGGAGGGACTAGCGGGAGGTGGGGAAGATACGCAGTATTTT.

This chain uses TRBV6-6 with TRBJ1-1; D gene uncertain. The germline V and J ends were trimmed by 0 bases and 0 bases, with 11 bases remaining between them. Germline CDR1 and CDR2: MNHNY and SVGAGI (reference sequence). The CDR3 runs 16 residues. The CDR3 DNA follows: TGTGCCAGCAGTTACTCGAACGGCAGGTTGAACACTGAAGCTTTCTTT. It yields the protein CASSYSNGRLNTEAFF.

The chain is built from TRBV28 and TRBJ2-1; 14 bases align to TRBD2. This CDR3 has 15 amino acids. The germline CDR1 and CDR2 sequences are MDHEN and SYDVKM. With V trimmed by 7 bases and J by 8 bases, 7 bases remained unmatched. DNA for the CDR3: TGTGCCAGCACCCTGGGACTAGCGGGAGCCGATGAGCAGTTCTTC. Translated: CASTLGLAGADEQFF.

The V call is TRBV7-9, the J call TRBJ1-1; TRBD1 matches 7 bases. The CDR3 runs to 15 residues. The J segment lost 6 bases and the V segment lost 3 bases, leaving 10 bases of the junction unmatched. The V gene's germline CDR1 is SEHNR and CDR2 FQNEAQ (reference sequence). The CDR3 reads CASSLRDSLLSEAFF. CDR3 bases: TGTGCCAGCAGCTTGCGGGACAGCCTCCTCTCTGAAGCTTTCTTT.

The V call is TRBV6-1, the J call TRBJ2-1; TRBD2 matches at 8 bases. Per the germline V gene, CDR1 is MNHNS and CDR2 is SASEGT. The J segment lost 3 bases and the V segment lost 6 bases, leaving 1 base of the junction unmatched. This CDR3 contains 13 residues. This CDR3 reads CASRGTSYNEQFF. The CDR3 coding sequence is TGTGCCAGCAGGGGGACTAGCTACAATGAGCAGTTCTTC.

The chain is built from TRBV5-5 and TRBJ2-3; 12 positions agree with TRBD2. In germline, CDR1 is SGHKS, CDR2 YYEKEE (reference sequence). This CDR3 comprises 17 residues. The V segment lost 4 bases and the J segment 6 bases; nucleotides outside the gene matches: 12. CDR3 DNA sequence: TGTGCCAGCAGCCTCATCCCACTAGCGGGAGGACAGGATACGCAGTATTTT. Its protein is CASSLIPLAGGQDTQYF.

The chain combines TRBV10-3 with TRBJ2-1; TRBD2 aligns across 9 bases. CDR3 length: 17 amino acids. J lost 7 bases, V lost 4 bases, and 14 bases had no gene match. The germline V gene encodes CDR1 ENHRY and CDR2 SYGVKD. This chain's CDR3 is CAISVDFAGGQPNEQFF. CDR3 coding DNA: TGTGCCATCAGTGTGGACTTTGCGGGAGGGCAACCGAATGAGCAGTTCTTC.

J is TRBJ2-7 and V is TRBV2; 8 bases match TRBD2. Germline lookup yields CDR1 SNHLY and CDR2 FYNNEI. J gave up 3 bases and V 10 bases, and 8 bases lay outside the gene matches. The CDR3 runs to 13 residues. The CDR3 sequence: CATTGGRDYEQYF. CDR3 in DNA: TGTGCCACCACGGGAGGGAGGGACTACGAGCAGTACTTC.

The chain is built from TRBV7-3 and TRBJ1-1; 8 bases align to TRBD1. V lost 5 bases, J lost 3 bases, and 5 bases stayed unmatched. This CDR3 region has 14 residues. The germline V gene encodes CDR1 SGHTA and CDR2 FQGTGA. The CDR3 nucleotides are TGTGCCAGCAGCCCCTGGACAGGGCACACTGAAGCTTTCTTT. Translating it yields CASSPWTGHTEAFF.

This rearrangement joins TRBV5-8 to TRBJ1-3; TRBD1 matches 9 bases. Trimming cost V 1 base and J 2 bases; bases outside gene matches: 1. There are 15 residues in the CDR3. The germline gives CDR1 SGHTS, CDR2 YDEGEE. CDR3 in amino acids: CASSLYRGPGNTIYF. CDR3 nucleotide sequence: TGTGCCAGCAGCTTGTACAGGGGGCCTGGAAACACCATATATTTT.